The clone carrying this TCR beta chain has just a few counts. The antigen remains undetermined. TCR beta CDR3 region amplification was performed from RNA transcripts. TCR CDR3 underwent first-round RT-PCR with the HTBI primer set. In TCRdb, the multiplex PCR reads were re-called with MiXCR into one record per CDR3 protein. Among about 640,000 distinct CDR3 sequences listed, more than 12% were seen once. With 2 bases removed from V and 0 bases from J, the gap between germline ends came to 7 bases. This CDR3 has 14 residues. Germline values: CDR1 MNHNS, CDR2 SASEGT. This sample was included in a study of T cells in Graves' hyperthyroidism and ophthalmopathy. Study-wide findings and caveats: Clonotypes that were expanded in thyroid above 0.001 mostly appeared in blood too.

V is TRBV6-1 and J is TRBJ1-1; D ambiguous. The sequenced sample consisted of blood. This TCR came from a woman between 50 and 59 years old with Graves' ophthalmopathy. CDR3 coding DNA: TGTGCCAGCAGTGAACTCGTCATGAACACTGAAGCTTTCTTT. The encoded protein is CASSELVMNTEAFF.